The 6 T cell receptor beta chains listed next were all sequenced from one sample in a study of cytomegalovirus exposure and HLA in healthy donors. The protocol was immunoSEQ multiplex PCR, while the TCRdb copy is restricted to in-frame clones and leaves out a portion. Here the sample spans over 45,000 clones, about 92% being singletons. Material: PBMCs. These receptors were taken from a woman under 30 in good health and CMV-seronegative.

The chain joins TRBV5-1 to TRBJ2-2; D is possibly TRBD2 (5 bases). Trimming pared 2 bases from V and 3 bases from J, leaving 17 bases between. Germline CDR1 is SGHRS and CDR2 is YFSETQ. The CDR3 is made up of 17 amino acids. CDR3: CASSFLAGPRDTGELFF. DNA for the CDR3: TGCGCCAGCAGCTTTTTGGCGGGCCCCCGCGACACCGGGGAGCTGTTTTTT. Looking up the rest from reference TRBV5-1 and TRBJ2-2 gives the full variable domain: KAGVTQTPRYLIKTRGQQVTLSCSPISGHRSVSWYQQTPGQGLQFLFEYFSETQRNKGNFPGRFSGRQFSNSRSEMNVSTLELGDSALYLCASSFLAGPRDTGELFFGEGSRLTVL.

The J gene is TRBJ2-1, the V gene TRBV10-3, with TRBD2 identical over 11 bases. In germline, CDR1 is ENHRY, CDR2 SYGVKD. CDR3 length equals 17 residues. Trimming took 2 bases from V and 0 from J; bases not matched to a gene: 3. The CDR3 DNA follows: TGTGCCATCAGTGAGGGACTAGCGGGTCCCTCCTACAATGAGCAGTTCTTC. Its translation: CAISEGLAGPSYNEQFF.

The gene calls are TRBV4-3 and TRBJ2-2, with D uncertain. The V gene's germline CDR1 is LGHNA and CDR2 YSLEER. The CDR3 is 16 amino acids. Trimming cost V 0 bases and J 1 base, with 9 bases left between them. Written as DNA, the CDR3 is TGCGCCAGCAGCCAAGAAACAGTAGAGAACACCGGGGAGCTGTTTTTT. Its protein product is CASSQETVENTGELFF.

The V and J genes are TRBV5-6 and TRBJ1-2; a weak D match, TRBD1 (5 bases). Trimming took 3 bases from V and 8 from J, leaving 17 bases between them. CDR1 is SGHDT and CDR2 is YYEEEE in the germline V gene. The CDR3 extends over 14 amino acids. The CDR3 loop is CASSSPAGSYGYTF. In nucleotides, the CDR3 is TGTGCCAGCAGCTCTCCTGCAGGGTCATACGGCTACACCTTC.

The CDR3 sequence is CSVPSAAGELFF. The CDR3 coding sequence is TGCAGCGTGCCATCAGCGGCCGGGGAGCTGTTTTTT. This chain joins TRBV29-1 and TRBJ2-2; a possible D gene is TRBD2 (5 bases). Germline V CDR1 and CDR2: SQVTM, ANQGSEA. Trimming took 6 bases from V and 6 from J, leaving 11 bases between them. The CDR3 extends over 12 amino acids.

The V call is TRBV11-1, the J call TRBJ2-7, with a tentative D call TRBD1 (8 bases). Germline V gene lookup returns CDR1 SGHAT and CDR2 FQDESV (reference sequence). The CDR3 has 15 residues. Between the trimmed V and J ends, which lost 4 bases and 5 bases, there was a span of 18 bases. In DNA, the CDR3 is TGTGCCAGCAGCTCAGGCGGGGGACAGGTCGACGAGCAGTACTTC. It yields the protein CASSSGGGQVDEQYF.